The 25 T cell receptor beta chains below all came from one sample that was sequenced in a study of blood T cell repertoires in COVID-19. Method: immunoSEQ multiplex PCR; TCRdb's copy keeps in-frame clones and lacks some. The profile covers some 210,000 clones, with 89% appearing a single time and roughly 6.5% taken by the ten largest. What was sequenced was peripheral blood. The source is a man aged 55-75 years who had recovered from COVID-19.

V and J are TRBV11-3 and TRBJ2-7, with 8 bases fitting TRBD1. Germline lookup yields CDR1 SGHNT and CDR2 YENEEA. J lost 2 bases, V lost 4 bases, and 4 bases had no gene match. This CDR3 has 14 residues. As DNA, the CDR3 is TGTGCCAGCAGCTCGACAGGGGCGGCCTACGAGCAGTACTTC. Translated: CASSSTGAAYEQYF.

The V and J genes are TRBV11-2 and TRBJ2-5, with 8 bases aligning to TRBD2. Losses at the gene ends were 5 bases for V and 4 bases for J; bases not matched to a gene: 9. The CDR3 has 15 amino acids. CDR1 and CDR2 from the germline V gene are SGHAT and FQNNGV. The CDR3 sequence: CASSLSGSEGETQYF. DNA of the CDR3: TGTGCCAGCAGCCTGAGCGGGAGTGAAGGAGAGACCCAGTACTTC.

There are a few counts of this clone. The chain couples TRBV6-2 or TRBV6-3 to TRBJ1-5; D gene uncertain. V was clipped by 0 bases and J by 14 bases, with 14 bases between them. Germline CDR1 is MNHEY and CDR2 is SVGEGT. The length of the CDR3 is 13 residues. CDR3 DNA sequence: TGTGCCAGCAGTTACTCGTTATCGGTCCCGGAGCATTTT. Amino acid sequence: CASSYSLSVPEHF.

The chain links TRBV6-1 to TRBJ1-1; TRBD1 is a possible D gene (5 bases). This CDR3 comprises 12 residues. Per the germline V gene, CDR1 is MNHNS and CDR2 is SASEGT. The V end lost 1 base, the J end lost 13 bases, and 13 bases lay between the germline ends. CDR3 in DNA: TGTGCCAGCAGTGAAGGGGCAGGGAGGGATTTCTTT. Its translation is CASSEGAGRDFF.

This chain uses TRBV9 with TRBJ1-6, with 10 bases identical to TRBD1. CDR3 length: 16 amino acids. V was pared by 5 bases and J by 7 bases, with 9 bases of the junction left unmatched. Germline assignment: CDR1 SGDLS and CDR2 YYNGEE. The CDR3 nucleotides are TGTGCCAGCAGGCAAGGGACAGGGGCCCAGAATTCACCCCTCCACTTT. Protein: CASRQGTGAQNSPLHF.

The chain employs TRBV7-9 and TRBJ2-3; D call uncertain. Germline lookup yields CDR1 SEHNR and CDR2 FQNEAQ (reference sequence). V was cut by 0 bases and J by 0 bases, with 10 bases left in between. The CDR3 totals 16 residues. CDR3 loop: CASSLARSQSTDTQYF. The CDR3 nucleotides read TGTGCCAGCAGCTTAGCACGAAGTCAGAGCACAGATACGCAGTATTTT.

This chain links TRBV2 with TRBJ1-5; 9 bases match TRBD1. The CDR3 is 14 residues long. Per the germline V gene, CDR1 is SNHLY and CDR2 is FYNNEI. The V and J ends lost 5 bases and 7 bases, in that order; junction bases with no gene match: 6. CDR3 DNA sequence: TGTGCCAGCAGTTCCACAGGGGGCAGGCAGCCCCAGCATTTT. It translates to CASSSTGGRQPQHF.

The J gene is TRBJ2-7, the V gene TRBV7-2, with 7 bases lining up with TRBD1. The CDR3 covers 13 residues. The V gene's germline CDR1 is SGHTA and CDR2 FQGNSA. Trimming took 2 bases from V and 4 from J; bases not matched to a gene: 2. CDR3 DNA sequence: TGTGCCAGCAGCTTATTCAGGGGGTACGAGCAGTACTTC. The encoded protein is CASSLFRGYEQYF.

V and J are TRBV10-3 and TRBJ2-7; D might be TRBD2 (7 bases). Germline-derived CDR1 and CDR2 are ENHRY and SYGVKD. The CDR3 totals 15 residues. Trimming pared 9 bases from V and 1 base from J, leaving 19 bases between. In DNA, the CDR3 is TGTGCCATAGCTCGTGGGAGGGGGGTGTCCTACGAGCAGTACTTC. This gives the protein CAIARGRGVSYEQYF.

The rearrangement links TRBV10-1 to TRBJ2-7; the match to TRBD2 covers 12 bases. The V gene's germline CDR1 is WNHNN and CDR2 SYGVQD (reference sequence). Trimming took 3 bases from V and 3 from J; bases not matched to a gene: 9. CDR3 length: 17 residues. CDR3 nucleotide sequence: TGCGCCAGCAGTGATCACGGGACTAGCGGGCCCTACTACGAGCAGTACTTC. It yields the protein CASSDHGTSGPYYEQYF.

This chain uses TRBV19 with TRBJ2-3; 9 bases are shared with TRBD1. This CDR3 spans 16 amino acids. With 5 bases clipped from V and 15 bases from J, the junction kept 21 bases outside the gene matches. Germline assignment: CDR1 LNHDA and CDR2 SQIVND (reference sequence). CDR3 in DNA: TGTGCCAGTAGTGTCCGGGACAGGGCCTTGTCTCGGGGGTTTTATTTT. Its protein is CASSVRDRALSRGFYF.

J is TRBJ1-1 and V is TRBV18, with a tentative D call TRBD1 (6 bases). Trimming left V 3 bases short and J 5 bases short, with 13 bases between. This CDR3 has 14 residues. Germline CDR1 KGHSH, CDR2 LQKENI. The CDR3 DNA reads TGTGCCAGCTCACCCAATCAGGGGAAGACTGAAGCTTTCTTT. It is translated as CASSPNQGKTEAFF.

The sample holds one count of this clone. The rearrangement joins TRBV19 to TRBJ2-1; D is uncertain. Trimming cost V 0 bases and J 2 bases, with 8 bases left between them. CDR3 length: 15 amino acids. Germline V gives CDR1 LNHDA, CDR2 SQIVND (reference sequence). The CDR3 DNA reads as TGTGCCAGTAGTATAGATGGGCAGGCCTACAATGAGCAGTTCTTC. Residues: CASSIDGQAYNEQFF.

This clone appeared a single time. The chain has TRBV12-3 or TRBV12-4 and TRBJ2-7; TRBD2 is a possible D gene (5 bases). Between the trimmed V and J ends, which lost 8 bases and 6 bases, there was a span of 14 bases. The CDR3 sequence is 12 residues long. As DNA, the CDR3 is TGTGCCAGCTCGACGGGGAGCTCCGAGCAGTACTTC. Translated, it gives CASSTGSSEQYF.

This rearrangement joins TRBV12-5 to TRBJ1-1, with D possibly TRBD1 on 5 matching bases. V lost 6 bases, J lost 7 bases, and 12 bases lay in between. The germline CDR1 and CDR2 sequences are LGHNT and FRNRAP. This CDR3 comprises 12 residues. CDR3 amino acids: CASGIDRFEAFF. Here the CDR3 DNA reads TGTGCTAGTGGCATAGACAGATTTGAAGCTTTCTTT.

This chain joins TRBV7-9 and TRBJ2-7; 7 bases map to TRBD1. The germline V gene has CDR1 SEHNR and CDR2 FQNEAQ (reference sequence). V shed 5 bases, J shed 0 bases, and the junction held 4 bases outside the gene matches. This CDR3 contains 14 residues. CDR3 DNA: TGTGCCAGCAGCACGGACAGGAGCTCCTACGAGCAGTACTTC. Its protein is CASSTDRSSYEQYF.

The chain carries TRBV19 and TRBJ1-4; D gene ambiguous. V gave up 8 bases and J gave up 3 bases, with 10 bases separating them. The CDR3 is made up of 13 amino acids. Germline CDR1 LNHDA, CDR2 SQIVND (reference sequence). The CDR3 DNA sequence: TGTGCCAGTCTCAGATACCCTAATGAAAAACTGTTTTTT. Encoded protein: CASLRYPNEKLFF.

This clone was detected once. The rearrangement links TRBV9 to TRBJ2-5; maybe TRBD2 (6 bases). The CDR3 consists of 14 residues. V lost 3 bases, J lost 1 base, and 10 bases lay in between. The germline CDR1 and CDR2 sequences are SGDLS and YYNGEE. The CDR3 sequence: CASSGWGVQETQYF. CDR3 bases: TGTGCCAGCAGCGGATGGGGGGTCCAAGAGACCCAGTACTTC.

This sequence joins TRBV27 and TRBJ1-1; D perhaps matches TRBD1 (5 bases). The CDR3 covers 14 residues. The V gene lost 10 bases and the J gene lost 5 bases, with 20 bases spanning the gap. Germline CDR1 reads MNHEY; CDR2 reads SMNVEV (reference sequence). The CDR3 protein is CATSSQGRRTEAFF. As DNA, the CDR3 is TGTGCCACCTCATCCCAGGGAAGGAGAACTGAAGCTTTCTTT.

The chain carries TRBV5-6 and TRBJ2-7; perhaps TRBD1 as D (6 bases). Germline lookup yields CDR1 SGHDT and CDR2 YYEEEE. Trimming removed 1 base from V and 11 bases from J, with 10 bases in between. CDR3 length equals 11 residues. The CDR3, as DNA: TGTGCCAGCAGCTTGTCAGGGGTTAAGTACTTC. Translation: CASSLSGVKYF.

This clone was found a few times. As DNA, the CDR3 is TGTGCCAGCAGGGGCGCCGCGGACAGGGGGAATGAGCAGTTCTTC. This codes for CASRGAADRGNEQFF. V and J are TRBV7-9 and TRBJ2-1; TRBD1 aligns across 10 bases. CDR1 is SEHNR, CDR2 FQNEAQ, per germline (reference sequence). The junction had 9 bases not matched to a gene; V was cut back by 6 bases and J by 7 bases. The CDR3 covers 15 residues.

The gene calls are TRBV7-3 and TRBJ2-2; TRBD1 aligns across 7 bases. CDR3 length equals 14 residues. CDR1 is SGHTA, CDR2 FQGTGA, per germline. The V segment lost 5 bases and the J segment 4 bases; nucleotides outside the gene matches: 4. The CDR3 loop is CASSPNRGTGELFF. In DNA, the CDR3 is TGTGCCAGCAGCCCAAACAGGGGCACCGGGGAGCTGTTTTTT.

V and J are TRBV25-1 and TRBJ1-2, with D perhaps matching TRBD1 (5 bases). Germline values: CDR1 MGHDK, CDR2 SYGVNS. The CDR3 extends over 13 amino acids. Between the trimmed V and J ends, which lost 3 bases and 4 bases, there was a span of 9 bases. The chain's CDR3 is CASSDAGLYGYTF. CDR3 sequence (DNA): TGTGCCAGCAGTGACGCGGGGCTCTATGGCTACACCTTC.

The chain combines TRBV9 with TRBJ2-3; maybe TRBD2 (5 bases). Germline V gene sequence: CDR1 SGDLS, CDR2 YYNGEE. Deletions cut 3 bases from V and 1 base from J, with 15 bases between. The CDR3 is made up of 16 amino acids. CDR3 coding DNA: TGTGCCAGCAGCGCCATACTAGGGAAGGGCACAGATACGCAGTATTTT. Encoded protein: CASSAILGKGTDTQYF.

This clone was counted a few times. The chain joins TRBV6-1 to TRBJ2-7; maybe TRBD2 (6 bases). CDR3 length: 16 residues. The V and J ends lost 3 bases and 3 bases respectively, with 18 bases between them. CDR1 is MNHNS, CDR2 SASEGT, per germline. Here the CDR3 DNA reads TGTGCCAGCAGTGAGAGAGGAGGGTCGGTCCTCTACGAGCAGTACTTC. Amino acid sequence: CASSERGGSVLYEQYF.